A single sample is the source of the 26 T cell receptor beta chains below, sequenced in a study of CD8+ T cells in alopecia areata. RNA extraction and reverse transcription yielded cDNA as sequencing template. Method: immunoSEQ multiplex PCR; TCRdb's copy keeps in-frame clones and lacks some. In the table there are 150,000 to 200,000 clones, 50% to 70% of which are singletons. Sequences were derived from CD4+ T cells sorted from blood, sampled at week 0. All receptors come from a human donor with alopecia areata.

This chain connects TRBV29-1 to TRBJ1-1; unclear D gene. Trimming shortened V by 1 base and J by 9 bases, and 6 bases separated the two germline ends. CDR1 and CDR2 from the germline V gene are SQVTM and ANQGSEA. This CDR3 contains 10 residues. CDR3 bases: TGCAGCGTTGAAGTGGTAAAAGCTTTCTTT. It is translated as CSVEVVKAFF.

Regarding this clone: Different DNA sequences within this sample yield the same CDR3. V is TRBV20-1 and J is TRBJ2-3; D not resolved. The ends were cut back, 4 bases at V and 3 bases at J, with 2 bases in the middle. The CDR3 has 10 residues. CDR1 DFQATT and CDR2 SNEGSKA come from the germline V gene (reference sequence). CDR3 nucleotides: TGCAGTGCTACAACAGATACGCAGTATTTT. Residues: CSATTDTQYF.

This clone was detected only a few times. The chain joins TRBV5-4 to TRBJ2-7, with D perhaps matching TRBD1 or TRBD2 (5 bases each). The CDR3 sequence is 14 residues long. Trimming took 1 base from V and 2 from J, leaving 10 bases between them. Germline loops: CDR1 SGHNT, CDR2 YYREEE (reference sequence). CDR3: CASSLRGPTYEQYF. CDR3 coding DNA: TGTGCCAGCAGCTTGAGGGGACCTACCTACGAGCAGTACTTC.

This rearrangement joins TRBV10-3 to TRBJ1-2, with 7 bases matching TRBD1. From germline, CDR1 is ENHRY and CDR2 SYGVKD. The CDR3 totals 14 residues. With 5 bases clipped from V and 4 bases from J, the junction kept 7 bases outside the gene matches. DNA for the CDR3: TGTGCCATCAGTAGAGGACAGGAGATCTATGGCTACACCTTC. Translating gives CAISRGQEIYGYTF.

The chain links TRBV5-6 to TRBJ1-5; no reliable D call. CDR1 and CDR2 from the germline V gene are SGHDT and YYEEEE. V was cut by 2 bases and J by 7 bases, with 16 bases left in between. The CDR3 has 15 residues. In DNA, the CDR3 is TGTGCCAGCAGCTTATACTCTGCGGAGGAACAGCCCCAGCATTTT. Protein product: CASSLYSAEEQPQHF.

The chain links TRBV5-6 to TRBJ2-2; 8 bases are a match to TRBD1. The germline V gene encodes CDR1 SGHDT and CDR2 YYEEEE. V was clipped by 3 bases and J by 7 bases; unmatched bases: 5. CDR3 size: 14 residues. The CDR3: CASSSRQGSGELFF. The CDR3, as DNA: TGTGCCAGCAGCTCCCGACAGGGGAGCGGGGAGCTGTTTTTT.

The V and J genes are TRBV4-3 and TRBJ2-3, with D maybe TRBD2 (7 bases). Germline-derived CDR1 and CDR2 are LGHNA and YSLEER. The V end lost 2 bases, the J end lost 4 bases, and 25 bases lay between the germline ends. The CDR3 covers 19 residues. The CDR3 region is CASSQRHTPQGGGADTQYF. As DNA, the CDR3 is TGCGCCAGCAGCCAACGACATACACCCCAGGGAGGGGGGGCAGATACGCAGTATTTT.

The rearrangement links TRBV4-3 to TRBJ2-3; D is undetermined. Per the germline V gene, CDR1 is LGHNA and CDR2 is YSLEER. V was cut by 5 bases and J by 5 bases, with 11 bases left in between. The CDR3 loop spans 13 amino acids. In nucleotides, the CDR3 is TGCGCCAGCAGCGATCGGACCCTAGATACGCAGTATTTT. Its protein is CASSDRTLDTQYF.

The rearrangement joins TRBV29-1 to TRBJ1-2; 10 bases match TRBD1. The CDR3 extends over 12 amino acids. Germline V gene sequence: CDR1 SQVTM, CDR2 ANQGSEA. With V trimmed by 6 bases and J by 8 bases, 6 bases remained unmatched. The CDR3 region is CSVDRGREGYTF. DNA of the CDR3: TGCAGCGTCGACAGGGGGCGGGAAGGCTACACCTTC.

This CDR3 reads CASSEYASKETQYF. In nucleotides, the CDR3 is TGTGCCAGCAGTGAATACGCCAGTAAAGAGACCCAGTACTTC. The V call is TRBV2, the J call TRBJ2-5; the D is unclear. This CDR3 is built from 14 residues. Trimming shortened V by 2 bases and J by 3 bases, and 10 bases separated the two germline ends. Germline CDR1 is SNHLY and CDR2 is FYNNEI.

The chain couples TRBV5-1 to TRBJ2-3; 7 bases map to TRBD2. V shed 0 bases and J 3 bases; nucleotides not matched to a gene: 7. CDR3 length: 16 amino acids. The germline V gene encodes CDR1 SGHRS and CDR2 YFSETQ. The CDR3 bases are TGCGCCAGCAGCTTGGGATCGACTAGCTCAACAGATACGCAGTATTTT. It specifies CASSLGSTSSTDTQYF. The full variable domain, its missing parts supplied by reference TRBV5-1 and TRBJ2-3, is KAGVTQTPRYLIKTRGQQVTLSCSPISGHRSVSWYQQTPGQGLQFLFEYFSETQRNKGNFPGRFSGRQFSNSRSEMNVSTLELGDSALYLCASSLGSTSSTDTQYFGPGTRLTVL.

V usage is TRBV4-3 and J usage is TRBJ1-2, with a weak D call TRBD1 (5 bases). The CDR3 spans 15 residues. The germline gives CDR1 LGHNA, CDR2 YSLEER. The V end was cut by 1 base, the J end by 4 bases, with 13 bases between. CDR3: CASSQGGVGAYGYTF. CDR3 DNA sequence: TGCGCCAGCAGCCAAGGGGGAGTAGGGGCCTATGGCTACACCTTC.

V and J are TRBV29-1 and TRBJ2-1; no definite D call. The CDR3 extends over 13 amino acids. V was trimmed by 1 base and J by 7 bases, leaving 11 bases between them. Germline values: CDR1 SQVTM, CDR2 ANQGSEA. CDR3 protein: CSVEGMARNEQFF. CDR3 DNA: TGCAGCGTTGAAGGCATGGCTCGGAATGAGCAGTTCTTC.

The table lists this clone with a few counts. The chain employs TRBV7-2 and TRBJ2-3; either TRBD1 or TRBD2 may supply D (5 bases each). The CDR3 contains 15 residues. Trimming removed 4 bases from V and 2 bases from J, with 13 bases in between. Germline V gene sequence: CDR1 SGHTA, CDR2 FQGNSA. The CDR3 nucleotides are TGTGCCAGCAGCTACCGGGACGGATCCACAGATACGCAGTATTTT. Residues: CASSYRDGSTDTQYF.

This chain joins TRBV29-1 and TRBJ1-1, with D possibly matching TRBD1 (5 bases). Germline V CDR1 and CDR2: SQVTM, ANQGSEA. The CDR3 runs to 13 residues. The V and J ends lost 4 bases and 3 bases respectively, with 12 bases between them. The chain's CDR3 is CSVGGSQDTEAFF. The CDR3 DNA reads TGCAGCGTTGGGGGCAGCCAGGACACTGAAGCTTTCTTT.

CDR3 bases: TGTGCCTGGAATACTTTTGACAGGGGGCTTGATGGCTACACCTTC. It specifies CAWNTFDRGLDGYTF. The chain uses TRBV30 and TRBJ1-2; 10 positions agree with TRBD1. The CDR3 consists of 15 residues. Germline assignment: CDR1 GTSNPN and CDR2 SVGIG (reference sequence). With 4 bases clipped from V and 6 bases from J, the junction kept 11 bases outside the gene matches.

The chain recombines TRBV27 with TRBJ2-7; the match to TRBD1 covers 9 bases. Germline CDR1 is MNHEY and CDR2 is SMNVEV (reference sequence). This CDR3 contains 13 residues. Losses at the gene ends were 8 bases for V and 4 bases for J; bases not matched to a gene: 6. CDR3 region: CASWGTGKYEQYF. In DNA form, the CDR3 reads TGTGCCAGCTGGGGGACAGGGAAATACGAGCAGTACTTC.

V and J are TRBV2 and TRBJ2-1; unclear D gene. Germline CDR1 reads SNHLY; CDR2 reads FYNNEI. V lost 6 bases, J lost 10 bases, and 13 bases lay in between. The CDR3 has 12 residues. The CDR3 sequence: CASRPTNGEQFF. DNA for the CDR3: TGTGCCAGCAGGCCCACGAACGGGGAGCAGTTCTTC.

V is TRBV7-9 and J is TRBJ1-2, with D unclear. Per germline, CDR1 SEHNR and CDR2 FQNEAQ (reference sequence). V shed 7 bases and J shed 6 bases, with 9 bases lying between them. This CDR3 region has 11 residues. The CDR3 loop reads CASTMMDGYTF. CDR3 coding DNA: TGTGCCAGCACCATGATGGATGGCTACACCTTC. Full variable domain (missing parts from reference TRBV7-9 and TRBJ1-2): DTGVSQNPRHKITKRGQNVTFRCDPISEHNRLYWYRQTLGQGPEFLTYFQNEAQLEKSRLLSDRFSAERPKGSFSTLEIQRTEQGDSAMYLCASTMMDGYTFGSGTRLTVV.

With respect to this clone: Its ends do not fully match the called genes, so a read error is possible. V usage is TRBV29-1 and J usage is TRBJ2-3; D gene unclear. CDR1 is SQVTM, CDR2 ANQGSEA, per germline. This CDR3 comprises 10 residues. The CDR3 nucleotides read TGCAGCGTCGCTTACCCCATAGCCAGGTTT. This codes for CSVAYPIARF.

The chain's CDR3 is CASSLRQGNEQFF. DNA of the CDR3: TGTGCCAGCAGCTTAAGGCAGGGCAATGAGCAGTTCTTC. The chain has TRBV7-7 and TRBJ2-1, with D perhaps matching TRBD1 (5 bases). Per germline, CDR1 SSHAT and CDR2 FNYEAQ (reference sequence). Trimming removed 2 bases from V and 6 bases from J, with 8 bases in between. This CDR3 is built from 13 residues. Together with reference TRBV7-7 and TRBJ2-1, the CDR3 gives the full variable domain: GAGVSQSPRYKVTKRGQDVTLRCDPISSHATLYWYQQALGQGPEFLTYFNYEAQPDKSGLPSDRFSAERPEGSISTLTIQRTEQRDSAMYRCASSLRQGNEQFFGPGTRLTVL.

The chain joins TRBV9 to TRBJ2-7, with no clear D. CDR1 is SGDLS, CDR2 YYNGEE, per germline. V lost 4 bases and J 0 bases, leaving 11 bases between the germline ends. CDR3 length: 14 amino acids. CDR3 coding DNA: TGTGCCAGCAGCCCAGAGGCGAGCTCCTACGAGCAGTACTTC. This encodes CASSPEASSYEQYF. Complete variable domain (other parts from reference TRBV9 and TRBJ2-7): DSGVTQTPKHLITATGQRVTLRCSPRSGDLSVYWYQQSLDQGLQFLIQYYNGEERAKGNILERFSAQQFPDLHSELNLSSLELGDSALYFCASSPEASSYEQYFGPGTRLTVT.

This chain links TRBV15 with TRBJ1-2; D gene ambiguous. V lost 0 bases to trimming and J lost 13 bases, with 18 bases between them. CDR1 and CDR2 (germline): LNHNV, YYDKDF (reference sequence). This CDR3 comprises 14 residues. This CDR3 is CATSRDGIQPPGTF. The CDR3 nucleotides read TGTGCCACCAGCAGAGACGGCATACAGCCCCCGGGCACCTTC.

This clone was counted between two and nine times. The chain has TRBV27 and TRBJ1-5; D is uncertain. V was trimmed by 10 bases and J by 2 bases, leaving 12 bases between them. The CDR3 has 13 amino acids. Germline V gene lookup returns CDR1 MNHEY and CDR2 SMNVEV (reference sequence). CDR3 loop: CATLTMGNQPQHF. In nucleotides, the CDR3 is TGTGCCACATTGACAATGGGCAATCAGCCCCAGCATTTT.

The chain couples TRBV12-2 to TRBJ2-5. TRBV12-2 is a pseudogene locus. The CDR3 covers 10 residues. For the CDR3, the DNA is TGTGCAAGTCGCTTAGAGACCCAGTACTTC. Its translation: CASRLETQYF.

This clone has a handful of counts. The chain links TRBV5-1 to TRBJ1-2, with 7 nucleotides matching TRBD1. The germline CDR1 and CDR2 sequences are SGHRS and YFSETQ. The trim removed 0 bases at V and 4 bases at J, leaving 6 bases unmatched. The CDR3 has 15 residues. The CDR3 is CASSLADRRAYGYTF. The CDR3 region has the DNA TGCGCCAGCAGCTTGGCGGACAGGCGGGCCTATGGCTACACCTTC.